The sequence of this T cell receptor (beta chain) was determined in a study of glioma-infiltrating T cells after dendritic cell vaccination. On this clone: The antigen is undetermined.

The CDR3 runs to 13 residues. Germline V gene data show CDR1 as SGHDT and CDR2 as YYEEEE. V dropped 5 bases and J dropped 1; count of bases not matched to a gene: 2. Measured with immunoSEQ multiplex PCR; TCRdb has only the in-frame clones, and not every one. This table has approximately 84,000 clones, approximately 90% appearing once. Study observations and caveats: Survival was not directly related to TCR clonality in these patients. Only a small number of patients had complete blood and tumor samples.

All glioblastoma patients lacked an isocitrate dehydrogenase mutation. PBMC were collected before vaccination, two weeks after the third vaccination, and at progression. The origin of this receptor is a human donor with glioblastoma. The input for sequencing was blood, taken before dendritic cell vaccination. This chain links TRBV5-6 with TRBJ1-2, with 7 bases that match TRBD1. This CDR3 reads CASRQGRNYGYTF. The CDR3 DNA follows: TGTGCCAGCAGACAGGGGCGTAACTATGGCTACACCTTC.